This section outlines one T cell receptor beta chain sequence together with its context. This clone was detected once. Its binding antigen is unknown. The sample holds no much larger clone one base away, and base qualities are not on file. Each collaborating institution followed its own protocols to collect whole blood in K2EDTA tubes. For TCRbeta analysis, collaborator samples were shipped as frozen whole blood, as isolated PBMCs, or as DNA extracted from either sample type. The immunoSEQ Assay, a bias-controlled multiplex PCR, was used to amplify TCRbeta CDR3 regions from genomic DNA. On the study's bioinformatics: Within the assay, amplification of reference gene primers was used to estimate how many nucleated cells each sample contained. To quantify the absolute abundance of each unique TCRbeta CDR3 rearrangement, sequence reads were collapsed and filtered. For each sample, productive Simpson clonality was calculated as the square root of Simpson's diversity index over productive rearrangements. The table comes from immuneACCESS by way of TCRdb, which keeps in-frame sequences with V and J called. Part of the clones is missing from these tables; in studies checked, under half for an unresolved V gene and the rest for unknown reasons. V and J calls plus clone size are reproduced from that table; the DNA served to infer D and trimming. This sample holds 95,000 to 150,000 clones; 74% were observed only once. More than 5% of the sample is held by the ten biggest clonotypes.

The entry originates in a study of blood T cell repertoires in COVID-19 (dated by TCRdb to 2020 to 2021). General notes on the study: Collaborator samples came from the United States, Italy and Spain and covered acute and convalescent phases of COVID-19. The prospective study material was composed of cDNA or gDNA derived from T cells, B-cell-depleted T cells, or PBMCs. The dataset comprised deeply sampled blood TCRbeta repertoires from subjects exposed to, actively infected with, or recovered from COVID-19. The repertoires were released in a freely available public database meant as a resource for research on the immune response to SARS-CoV-2. Samples came from the ongoing ImmuneRACE study (first 160 participants) plus 1,254 subjects from 6 global collaborators. A de-identified subject ID, COVID-19 status, age in years and sex were almost always included in the sample metadata. Where available, HLA class I and class II types were obtained from metadata supplied by the sample provider rather than from assay-based typing. Study-wide conclusions, independent of this receptor: How much clinical and demographic metadata was included differed by source and by participant, and the metadata was provided uncurated.

The germline V gene sets CDR1 to KGHDR and CDR2 to SFDVKD. Here V drops 2 bases and J drops 8 bases, and the junction holds 9 bases not matched to any gene. From the cysteine up to the phenylalanine, the CDR3 has a length of 15 residues. Only the CDR3 portion is preserved as DNA: 45 bases, with reading frame beginning at the first base. The TCR comes from a man between 60 and 75 years old with acute or convalescent COVID-19. The sequencing sample was made of peripheral blood. The chain uses TRBV24-1 and TRBJ2-3; 7 junctional bases match TRBD1. The CDR3 is CATSDYVQGVGTQYF. The DNA sequence is as follows: TGTGCCACCAGTGATTACGTGCAGGGGGTAGGTACGCAGTATTTT.